Listed here is a single TCR beta chain. A single record per CDR3 protein comes from TCRdb applying MiXCR to the RT-PCR reads. The sample shows 400,000 to 450,000 distinct CDR3 sequences, 16% of them seen only once. These data originate in a study of patients and donors after allogeneic stem cell transplantation. Trimming pared 7 bases from V and 2 bases from J, leaving 14 bases between. This CDR3 comprises 14 residues. Per the germline V gene, CDR1 is SNHLY and CDR2 is FYNNEI. This chain links TRBV2 with TRBJ2-5; the D gene could be TRBD1 or TRBD2 (5 bases each). The sequence was collected from a human donor who was either an allogeneic HSCT recipient or a stem cell or donor lymphocyte infusion donor (not recorded which). It is not recorded whose cells these are; they may come from a transplant donor. The sequenced sample was blood, either unsorted or a sorted T cell fraction (not recorded which). CDR3 amino acids: CASIGTDTQETQYF. Here the CDR3 DNA reads TGTGCCAGCATCGGGACGGATACTCAAGAGACCCAGTACTTC. Combining the CDR3 with reference TRBV2 and TRBJ2-5 gives the whole variable domain EPEVTQTPSHQVTQMGQEVILRCVPISNHLYFYWYRQILGQKVEFLVSFYNNEISEKSEIFDDQFSVERPDGSNFTLKIRSTKLEDSAMYFCASIGTDTQETQYFGPGTRLLVL.